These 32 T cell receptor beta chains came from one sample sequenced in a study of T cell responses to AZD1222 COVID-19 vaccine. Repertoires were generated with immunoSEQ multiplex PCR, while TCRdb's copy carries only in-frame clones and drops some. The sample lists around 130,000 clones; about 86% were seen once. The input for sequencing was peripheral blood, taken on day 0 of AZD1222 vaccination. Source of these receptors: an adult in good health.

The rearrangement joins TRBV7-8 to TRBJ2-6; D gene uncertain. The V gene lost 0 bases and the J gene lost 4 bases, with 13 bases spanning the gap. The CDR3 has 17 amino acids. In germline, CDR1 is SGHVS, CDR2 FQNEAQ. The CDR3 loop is CASSLAASPLGANVLTF. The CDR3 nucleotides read TGTGCCAGCAGCTTAGCGGCCAGCCCCTTAGGGGCCAACGTCCTGACTTTC. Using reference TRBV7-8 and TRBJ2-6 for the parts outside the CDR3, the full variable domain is GAGVSQSPRYKVAKRGQDVALRCDPISGHVSLFWYQQALGQGPEFLTYFQNEAQLDKSGLPSDRFFAERPEGSVSTLKIQRTQQEDSAVYLCASSLAASPLGANVLTFGAGSRLTVL.

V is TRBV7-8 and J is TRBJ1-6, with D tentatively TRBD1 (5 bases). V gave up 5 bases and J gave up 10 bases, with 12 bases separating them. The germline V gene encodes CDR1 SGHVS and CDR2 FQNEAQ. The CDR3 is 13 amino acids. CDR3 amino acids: CASSLETESPLHF. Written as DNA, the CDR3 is TGTGCCAGCAGCCTAGAGACAGAGTCACCCCTCCACTTT.

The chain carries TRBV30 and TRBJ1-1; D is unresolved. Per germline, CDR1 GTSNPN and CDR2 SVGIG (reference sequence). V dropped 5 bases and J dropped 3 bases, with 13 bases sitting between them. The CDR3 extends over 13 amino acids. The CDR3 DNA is TGTGCCTGGGCTCAGAGGAGAGACACTGAAGCTTTCTTT. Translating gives CAWAQRRDTEAFF. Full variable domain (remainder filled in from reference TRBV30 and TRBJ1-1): SQTIHQWPATLVQPVGSPLSLECTVEGTSNPNLYWYRQAAGRGLQLLFYSVGIGQISSEVPQNLSASRPQDRQFILSSKKLLLSDSGFYLCAWAQRRDTEAFFGQGTRLTVV.

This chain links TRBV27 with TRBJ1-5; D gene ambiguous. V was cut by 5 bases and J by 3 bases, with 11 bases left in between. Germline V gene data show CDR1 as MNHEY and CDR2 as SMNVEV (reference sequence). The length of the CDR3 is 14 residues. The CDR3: CASSLLTNNQPQHF. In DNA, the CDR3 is TGTGCCAGCAGTCTCTTGACAAACAATCAGCCCCAGCATTTT.

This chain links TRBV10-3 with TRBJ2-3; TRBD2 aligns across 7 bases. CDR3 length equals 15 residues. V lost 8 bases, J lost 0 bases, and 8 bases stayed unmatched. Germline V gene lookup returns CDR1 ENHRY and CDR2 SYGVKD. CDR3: CAIGASGTSTDTQYF. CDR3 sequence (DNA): TGTGCCATCGGGGCTAGCGGTACTAGCACAGATACGCAGTATTTT.

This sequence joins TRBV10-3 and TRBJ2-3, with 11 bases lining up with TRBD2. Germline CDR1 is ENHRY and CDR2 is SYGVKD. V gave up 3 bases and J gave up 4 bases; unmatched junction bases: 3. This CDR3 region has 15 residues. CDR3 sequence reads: CAISDLAGGPDTQYF. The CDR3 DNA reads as TGTGCCATCAGTGACCTAGCGGGAGGCCCAGATACGCAGTATTTT.

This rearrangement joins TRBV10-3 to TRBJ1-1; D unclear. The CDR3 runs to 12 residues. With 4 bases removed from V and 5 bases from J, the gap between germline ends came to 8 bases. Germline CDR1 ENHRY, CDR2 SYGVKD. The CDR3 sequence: CAISVRDTEAFF. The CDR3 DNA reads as TGTGCCATCAGTGTGAGGGATACTGAAGCTTTCTTT.

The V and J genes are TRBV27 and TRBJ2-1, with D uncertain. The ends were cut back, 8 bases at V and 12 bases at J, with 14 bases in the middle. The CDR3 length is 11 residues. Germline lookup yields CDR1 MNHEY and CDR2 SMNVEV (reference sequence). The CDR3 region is CASATTTTQFF. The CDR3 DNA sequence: TGTGCCAGCGCTACAACGACGACGCAGTTCTTC.

The CDR3 DNA sequence: TGTGCCAGCAGCCAAGGCGGGACTTTCTACAATGAGCAGTTCTTC. It encodes CASSQGGTFYNEQFF. The genes are TRBV3-1 (or the pseudogene TRBV3-2) and TRBJ2-1; the D gene is possibly TRBD2 (6 bases). Germline CDR1 is LGHDT and CDR2 is YNNKEL (reference sequence). Trimming took off 1 base at V and 3 bases at J, with 10 bases between the two ends. This CDR3 is built from 15 residues.

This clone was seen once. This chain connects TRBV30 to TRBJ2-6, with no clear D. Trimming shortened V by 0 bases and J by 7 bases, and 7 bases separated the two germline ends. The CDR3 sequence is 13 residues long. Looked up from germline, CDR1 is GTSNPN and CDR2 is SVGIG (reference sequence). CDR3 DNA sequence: TGTGCCTGGAGTGTAACCATAGCCAACGTCCTGACTTTC. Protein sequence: CAWSVTIANVLTF. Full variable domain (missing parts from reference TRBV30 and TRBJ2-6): SQTIHQWPATLVQPVGSPLSLECTVEGTSNPNLYWYRQAAGRGLQLLFYSVGIGQISSEVPQNLSASRPQDRQFILSSKKLLLSDSGFYLCAWSVTIANVLTFGAGSRLTVL.

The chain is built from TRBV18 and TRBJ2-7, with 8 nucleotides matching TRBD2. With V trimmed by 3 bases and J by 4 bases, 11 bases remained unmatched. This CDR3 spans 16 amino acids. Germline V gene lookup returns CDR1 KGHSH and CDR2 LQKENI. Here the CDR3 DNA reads TGTGCCAGCTCACCCTCGAGCGGGAGTGGATGGTACGAGCAGTACTTC. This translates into CASSPSSGSGWYEQYF. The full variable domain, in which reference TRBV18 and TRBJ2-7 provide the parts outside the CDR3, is NAGVMQNPRHLVRRRGQEARLRCSPMKGHSHVYWYRQLPEEGLKFMVYLQKENIIDESGMPKERFSAEFPKEGPSILRIQQVVRGDSAAYFCASSPSSGSGWYEQYFGPGTRLTVT.

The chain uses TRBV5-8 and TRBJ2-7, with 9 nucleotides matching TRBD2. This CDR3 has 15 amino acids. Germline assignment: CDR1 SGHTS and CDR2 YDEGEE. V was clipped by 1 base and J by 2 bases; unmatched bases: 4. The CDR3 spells CASSLYSGSPYEQYF. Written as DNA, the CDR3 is TGTGCCAGCAGCTTGTATAGCGGGAGCCCCTACGAGCAGTACTTC.

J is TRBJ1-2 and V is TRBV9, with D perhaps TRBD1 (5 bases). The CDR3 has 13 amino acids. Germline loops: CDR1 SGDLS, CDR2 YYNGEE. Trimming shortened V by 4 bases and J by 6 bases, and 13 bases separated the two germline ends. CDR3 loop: CASSPQGGNGYTF. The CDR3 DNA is TGTGCCAGCAGCCCCCAGGGAGGCAATGGCTACACCTTC. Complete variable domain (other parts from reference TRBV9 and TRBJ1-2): DSGVTQTPKHLITATGQRVTLRCSPRSGDLSVYWYQQSLDQGLQFLIQYYNGEERAKGNILERFSAQQFPDLHSELNLSSLELGDSALYFCASSPQGGNGYTFGSGTRLTVV.

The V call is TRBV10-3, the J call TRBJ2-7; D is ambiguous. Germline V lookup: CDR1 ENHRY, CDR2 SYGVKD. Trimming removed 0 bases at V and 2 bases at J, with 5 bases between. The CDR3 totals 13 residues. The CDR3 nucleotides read TGTGCCATCAGTGAGTCGCCAACCTACGAGCAGTACTTC. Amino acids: CAISESPTYEQYF.

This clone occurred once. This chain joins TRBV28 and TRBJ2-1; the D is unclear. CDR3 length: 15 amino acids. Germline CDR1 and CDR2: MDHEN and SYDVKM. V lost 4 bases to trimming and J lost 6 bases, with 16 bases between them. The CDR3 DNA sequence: TGTGCCAGCAGTTCCCACCGAGAGACCAGCAATGAGCAGTTCTTC. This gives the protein CASSSHRETSNEQFF.

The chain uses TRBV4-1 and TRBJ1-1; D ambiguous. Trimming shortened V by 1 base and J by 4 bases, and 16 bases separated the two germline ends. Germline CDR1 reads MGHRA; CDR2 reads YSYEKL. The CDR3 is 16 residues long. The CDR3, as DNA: TGCGCCAGCAGCCAAGCAGAGAGGGTGGATGGCACTGAAGCTTTCTTT. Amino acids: CASSQAERVDGTEAFF.

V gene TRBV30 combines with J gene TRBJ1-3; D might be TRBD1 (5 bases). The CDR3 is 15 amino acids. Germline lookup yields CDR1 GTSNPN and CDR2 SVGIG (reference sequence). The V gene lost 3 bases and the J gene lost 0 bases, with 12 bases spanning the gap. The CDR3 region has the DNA TGTGCCTGGAGCCTGGGACTCCACTCTGGAAACACCATATATTTT. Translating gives CAWSLGLHSGNTIYF. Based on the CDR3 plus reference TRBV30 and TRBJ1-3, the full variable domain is SQTIHQWPATLVQPVGSPLSLECTVEGTSNPNLYWYRQAAGRGLQLLFYSVGIGQISSEVPQNLSASRPQDRQFILSSKKLLLSDSGFYLCAWSLGLHSGNTIYFGEGSWLTVV.

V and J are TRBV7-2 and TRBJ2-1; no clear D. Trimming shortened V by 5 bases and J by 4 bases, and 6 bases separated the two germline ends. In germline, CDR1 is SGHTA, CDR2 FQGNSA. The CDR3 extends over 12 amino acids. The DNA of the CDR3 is TGTGCCAGCAGCCCTAAATACAATGAGCAGTTCTTC. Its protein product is CASSPKYNEQFF. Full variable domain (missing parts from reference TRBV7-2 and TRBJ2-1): GAGVSQSPSNKVTEKGKDVELRCDPISGHTALYWYRQSLGQGLEFLIYFQGNSAPDKSGLPSDRFSAERTGGSVSTLTIQRTQQEDSAVYLCASSPKYNEQFFGPGTRLTVL.

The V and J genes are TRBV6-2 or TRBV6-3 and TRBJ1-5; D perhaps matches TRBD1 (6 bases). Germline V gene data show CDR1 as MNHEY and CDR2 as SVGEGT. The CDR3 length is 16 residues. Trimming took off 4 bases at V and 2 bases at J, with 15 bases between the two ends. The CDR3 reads CASSSAQGLGNQPQHF. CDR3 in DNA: TGTGCCAGCAGTTCCGCCCAGGGGTTAGGCAATCAGCCCCAGCATTTT.

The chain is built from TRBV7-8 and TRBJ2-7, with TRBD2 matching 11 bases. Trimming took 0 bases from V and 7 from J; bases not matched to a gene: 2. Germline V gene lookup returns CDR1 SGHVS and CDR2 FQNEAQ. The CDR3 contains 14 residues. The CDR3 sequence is CASSLASGRGEQYF. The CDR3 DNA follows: TGTGCCAGCAGCTTAGCTAGCGGGAGGGGGGAGCAGTACTTC.

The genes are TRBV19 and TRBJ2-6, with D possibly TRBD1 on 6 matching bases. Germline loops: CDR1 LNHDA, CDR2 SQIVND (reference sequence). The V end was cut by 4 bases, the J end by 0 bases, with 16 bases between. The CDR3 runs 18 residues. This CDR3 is CASSRKRGGHSGANVLTF. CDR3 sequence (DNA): TGTGCCAGTAGTAGAAAAAGAGGGGGACACTCTGGGGCCAACGTCCTGACTTTC.

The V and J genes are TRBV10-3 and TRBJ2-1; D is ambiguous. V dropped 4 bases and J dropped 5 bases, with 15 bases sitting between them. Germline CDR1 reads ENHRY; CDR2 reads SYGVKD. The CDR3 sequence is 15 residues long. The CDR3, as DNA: TGTGCCATCAGTGGATTTCGTCAGCAGAACAATGAGCAGTTCTTC. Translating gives CAISGFRQQNNEQFF.

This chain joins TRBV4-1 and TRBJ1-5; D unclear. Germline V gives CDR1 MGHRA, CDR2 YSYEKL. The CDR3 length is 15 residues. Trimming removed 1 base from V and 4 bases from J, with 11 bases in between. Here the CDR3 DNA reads TGCGCCAGCAGCCAAGTCGGGTCTACTAATCAGCCCCAGCATTTT. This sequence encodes CASSQVGSTNQPQHF.

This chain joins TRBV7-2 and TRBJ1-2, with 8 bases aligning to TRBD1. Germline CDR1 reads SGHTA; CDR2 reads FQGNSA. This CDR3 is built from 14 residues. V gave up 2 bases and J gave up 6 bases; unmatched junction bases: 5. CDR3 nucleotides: TGTGCCAGCAGCTTATACCAGGGGGCTGATGGCTACACCTTC. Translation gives CASSLYQGADGYTF.

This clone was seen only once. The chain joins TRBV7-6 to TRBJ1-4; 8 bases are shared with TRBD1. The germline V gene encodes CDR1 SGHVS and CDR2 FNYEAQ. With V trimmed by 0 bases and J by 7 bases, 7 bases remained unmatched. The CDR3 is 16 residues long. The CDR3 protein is CASSLAEGRGREKLFF. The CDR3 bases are TGTGCCAGCAGCTTAGCGGAGGGCAGGGGGCGTGAAAAACTGTTTTTT.

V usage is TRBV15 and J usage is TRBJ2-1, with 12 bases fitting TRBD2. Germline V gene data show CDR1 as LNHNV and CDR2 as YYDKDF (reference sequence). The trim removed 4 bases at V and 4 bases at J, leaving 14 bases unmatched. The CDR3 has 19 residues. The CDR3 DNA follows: TGTGCCACCAGCAATACGACTAGCGGGAGTTCTAGCAAATACAATGAGCAGTTCTTC. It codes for CATSNTTSGSSSKYNEQFF.

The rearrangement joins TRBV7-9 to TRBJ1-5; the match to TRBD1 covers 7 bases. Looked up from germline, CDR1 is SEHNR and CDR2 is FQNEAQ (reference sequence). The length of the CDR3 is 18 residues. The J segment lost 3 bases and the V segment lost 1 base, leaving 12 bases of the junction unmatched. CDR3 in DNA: TGTGCCAGCAGCTTAGTGAGGCAGGGGGTAGGTGACAATCAGCCCCAGCATTTT. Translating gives CASSLVRQGVGDNQPQHF.

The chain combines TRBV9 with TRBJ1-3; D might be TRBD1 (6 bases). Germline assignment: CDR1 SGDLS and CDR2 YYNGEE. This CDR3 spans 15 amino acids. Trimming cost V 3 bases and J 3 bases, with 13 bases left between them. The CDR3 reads CASSEGGLGGNTIYF. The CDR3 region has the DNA TGTGCCAGCAGCGAGGGGGGACTGGGTGGAAACACCATATATTTT. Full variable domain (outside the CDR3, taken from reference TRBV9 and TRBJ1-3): DSGVTQTPKHLITATGQRVTLRCSPRSGDLSVYWYQQSLDQGLQFLIQYYNGEERAKGNILERFSAQQFPDLHSELNLSSLELGDSALYFCASSEGGLGGNTIYFGEGSWLTVV.

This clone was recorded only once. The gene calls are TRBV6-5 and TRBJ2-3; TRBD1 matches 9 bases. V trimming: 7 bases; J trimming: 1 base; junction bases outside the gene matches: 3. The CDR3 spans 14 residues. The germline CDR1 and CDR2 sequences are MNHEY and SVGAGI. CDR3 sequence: CASIRTGGTDTQYF. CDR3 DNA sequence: TGTGCCAGCATCCGGACAGGGGGCACAGATACGCAGTATTTT.

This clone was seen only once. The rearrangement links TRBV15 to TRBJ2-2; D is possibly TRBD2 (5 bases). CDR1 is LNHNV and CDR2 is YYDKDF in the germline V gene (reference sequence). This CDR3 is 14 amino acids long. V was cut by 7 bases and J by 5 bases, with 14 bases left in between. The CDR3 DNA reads TGTGCCACCAAGAGCCTGAGGGAAACCGGGGAGCTGTTTTTT. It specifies CATKSLRETGELFF. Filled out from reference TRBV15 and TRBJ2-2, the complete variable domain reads DAMVIQNPRYQVTQFGKPVTLSCSQTLNHNVMYWYQQKSSQAPKLLFHYYDKDFNNEADTPDNFQSRRPNTSFCFLDIRSPGLGDTAMYLCATKSLRETGELFFGEGSRLTVL.

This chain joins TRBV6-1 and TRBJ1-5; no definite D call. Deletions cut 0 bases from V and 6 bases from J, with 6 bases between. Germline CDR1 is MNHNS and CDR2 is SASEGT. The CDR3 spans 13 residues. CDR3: CASSEAWVQPQHF. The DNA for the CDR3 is TGTGCCAGCAGTGAAGCGTGGGTTCAGCCCCAGCATTTT.

This CDR3 is CAWSVAGGGYGYTF. CDR3 in DNA: TGTGCCTGGAGTGTCGCAGGGGGCGGGTATGGCTACACCTTC. The chain carries TRBV30 and TRBJ1-2; 8 bases map to TRBD1. V lost 0 bases, J lost 5 bases, and 5 bases stayed unmatched. This CDR3 is 14 amino acids long. Germline V gene data show CDR1 as GTSNPN and CDR2 as SVGIG (reference sequence).